This is a list of T cell receptor beta chains from one sample in a study of tissue T cells after allogeneic stem cell transplantation. The table came from immunoSEQ multiplex PCR; TCRdb's copy has only in-frame clones and leaves some out. The repertoire includes 9,500 to 10,000 clones, 60% to 80% of them detected once, and 20% to 30% sits in the top ten. Sequencing used tissue from the stomach, obtained at autopsy. These receptors were taken from a male donor aged 60 or over with lung cancer. Both conserved end residues are part of each CDR3. The order of the fields is clone size, V gene, D gene, J gene, CDR3 DNA, CDR3 protein. The D gene is left open where the match is weak. A clone size is listed for some rows: how often the clone was seen (once, few, many), or a class if it is expanded.

-	TRBV29-1	-	TRBJ2-3	TGCAGCGTTGACGGGGGAGAGGAGGGTACGCAGTATTTT	CSVDGGEEGTQYF
-	TRBV11-3	-	TRBJ2-7	TGTGCCAGCAGCCCAACAGGCGGCCCGTACGAGCAGTACTTC	CASSPTGGPYEQYF
-	TRBV19	-	TRBJ2-5	TGTGCCAGTAGTATGGGACTCCGGTCGGAGACCCAGTACTTC	CASSMGLRSETQYF
few	TRBV28	-	TRBJ2-7	TGTGCCAGCAGTCTAACAGGGGGGGTAACCTACGAGCAGTACTTC	CASSLTGGVTYEQYF
few	TRBV6-2/TRBV6-3	-	TRBJ2-2	TGTGCCAGCAGCCCCTACGGGACGAACACCGGGGAGCTGTTTTTT	CASSPYGTNTGELFF
once	TRBV11-3	-	TRBJ2-7	TGTGCCAGCAGCCTCGGGGAAACCGAGCAGTACTTC	CASSLGETEQYF
-	TRBV7-2	-	TRBJ2-2	TGTGCCAGCAGCTTACTCAGGGAAGCCGGGGAGCTGTTTTTT	CASSLLREAGELFF
-	TRBV4-2	-	TRBJ1-2	TGTGCCAGCAGCCAAGAGATGGTAGGCAGGGTTGACTATGGCTACACCTTC	CASSQEMVGRVDYGYTF
-	TRBV2	-	TRBJ2-5	TGTGCCAGCAGTGAAAGACGGGGTGAGACCCAGTACTTC	CASSERRGETQYF
few	TRBV7-9	-	TRBJ1-4	TGTGCCAGCAGCTTCGGTGCAACTAATGAAAAACTGTTTTTT	CASSFGATNEKLFF
once	TRBV6-4	TRBD2	TRBJ2-3	TGTGCCAGCAGTGACTCGAGCGGGAGCGGAACAGATACGCAGTATTTT	CASSDSSGSGTDTQYF
few	TRBV7-3	-	TRBJ1-2	TGTGCCAGCAGCCAAGACTCAGGCTATGGCTACACCTTC	CASSQDSGYGYTF
-	TRBV5-1	-	TRBJ2-5	TGCGCCAGCAGCCCCACTAGTTCCCAAGAGACCCAGTACTTC	CASSPTSSQETQYF
-	TRBV10-1	-	TRBJ2-2	TGCGCCAGCAGAGGGGCTGACGGGGAGCTGTTTTTT	CASRGADGELFF
-	TRBV24-1	-	TRBJ2-1	TGTGCCACCAGCCAATGGTCACGGGAGCAGTTCTTC	CATSQWSREQFF
medium-sized	TRBV29-1	-	TRBJ1-5	TGCAGCGCAAGGAACGGGGGTTCCAATCAGCCCCAGCATTTT	CSARNGGSNQPQHF
-	TRBV28	-	TRBJ2-2	TGTGCCAGCAGTTATTTCTTTCTAGGCACCGGGGAGCTGTTTTTT	CASSYFFLGTGELFF
few	TRBV11-2	-	TRBJ2-3	TGTGCCAGCAGCTTAGAGAGGTCAGATACGCAGTATTTT	CASSLERSDTQYF
-	TRBV5-1	-	TRBJ2-6	TGCGCCAGCACTCGGGGTGGGGCCAACGTCCTGACTTTC	CASTRGGANVLTF
-	TRBV30	-	TRBJ2-2	TGTGCCCTTACGTACAGGGGGGGGCGAACCGGGGAGCTGTTTTTT	CALTYRGGRTGELFF
-	TRBV30	-	TRBJ1-3	TGTGCCTGGAGTGTAGGACAAGTCTCTGGAAACACCATATATTTT	CAWSVGQVSGNTIYF
-	TRBV4-1	-	TRBJ2-5	TGCGCCAGCAGCCAAGGGACAGTCCAAGAGACCCAGTACTTC	CASSQGTVQETQYF
-	TRBV6-5	TRBD1	TRBJ1-5	TGTGCCAGCAGCGACAGGGGCCCCAATCAGCCCCAGCATTTT	CASSDRGPNQPQHF
-	TRBV4-2	TRBD1	TRBJ2-7	TGTGCCAGCAGCCAACACTCCGGGACAGGGGGTTCCGACGAGCAGTACTTC	CASSQHSGTGGSDEQYF
-	TRBV19	-	TRBJ1-2	TGTGCCAGTAGTTCGAAGCTTCCACAGGGCCATGGCTACACCTTC	CASSSKLPQGHGYTF